These 18 T cell receptor beta chains share one sample of origin, sequenced in a study of OX40 agonist ivuxolimab in advanced cancers. The library was obtained by the immunoSEQ multiplex PCR assay. TCRdb took over this immuneACCESS table, retaining in-frame rearrangements with V and J assigned. Such tables are incomplete; in checked studies, under half of the missing clones stem from an unresolved V gene, and the remainder is unexplained. For this sample there are over 55,000 clones; approximately 94% appear just once. Of the sample, approximately 14% is held by the ten largest clones. This specimen was CD4+ or CD8+ T cells sorted from blood, taken in a trial of the OX40 agonist ivuxolimab. The receptor set was obtained from an adult with an advanced solid tumor such as melanoma, head and neck, liver or kidney cancer.

V is TRBV30 and J is TRBJ2-7; D may be TRBD1 or TRBD2 (5 bases each). V shed 5 bases and J shed 3 bases, with 17 bases lying between them. This CDR3 region has 14 residues. Germline CDR1 is GTSNPN and CDR2 is SVGIG (reference sequence). CDR3 amino acids: CAWGASGDRYEQYF. As DNA, the CDR3 is TGTGCCTGGGGCGCCTCCGGGGACCGCTACGAGCAGTACTTC.

There are a few counts of this clone. The gene calls are TRBV19 and TRBJ1-2; D may be TRBD1 (5 bases). CDR1 is LNHDA and CDR2 is SQIVND in the germline V gene (reference sequence). The CDR3 contains 12 residues. Trimming took 10 bases from V and 5 from J, leaving 14 bases between them. Written as DNA, the CDR3 is TGTGCCACCGGGCGGACATTTTATGGCTACACCTTC. The encoded protein is CATGRTFYGYTF.

J is TRBJ2-1 and V is TRBV29-1; D is undetermined. Germline CDR1 and CDR2: SQVTM and ANQGSEA. V lost 1 base and J 7 bases, leaving 8 bases between the germline ends. The CDR3 is 12 residues long. This chain's CDR3 is CSVEVQKNEQFF. The CDR3 DNA is TGCAGCGTTGAAGTCCAGAAGAATGAGCAGTTCTTC.

V and J are TRBV11-2 and TRBJ2-2; TRBD1 agrees at 11 bases. There are 17 residues in the CDR3. The germline CDR1 and CDR2 sequences are SGHAT and FQNNGV. The V and J ends lost 1 base and 5 bases, in that order; junction bases with no gene match: 6. CDR3 in amino acids: CASSLVWGQGVTGELFF. The DNA for the CDR3 is TGTGCCAGCAGCTTAGTTTGGGGACAGGGGGTGACCGGGGAGCTGTTTTTT.

The chain carries TRBV4-3 and TRBJ1-1, with no clear D. The germline CDR1 and CDR2 sequences are LGHNA and YSLEER. The ends were cut back, 0 bases at V and 0 bases at J, with 11 bases in the middle. The CDR3 runs 16 residues. The CDR3 DNA follows: TGCGCCAGCAGCCAAGAAACGGCACTCATGAACACTGAAGCTTTCTTT. Protein: CASSQETALMNTEAFF.

The chain carries TRBV14 and TRBJ1-4; TRBD1 is a possible D gene (5 bases). The length of the CDR3 is 18 residues. The V gene lost 2 bases and the J gene lost 7 bases, with 23 bases spanning the gap. CDR1 SGHDN and CDR2 FVKESK come from the germline V gene. The CDR3 coding sequence is TGTGCCAGCAGCCAACTCCCGGGTGTCGGGGGGTTGTTTGAAAAACTGTTTTTT. This codes for CASSQLPGVGGLFEKLFF.

The V and J genes are TRBV5-6 and TRBJ1-1; D remains unclear. Germline values: CDR1 SGHDT, CDR2 YYEEEE. The CDR3 has 13 amino acids. The ends were cut back, 7 bases at V and 1 base at J, with 11 bases in the middle. For the CDR3, the DNA is TGTGCCAGCTGGCGGGGTACGAACACTGAAGCTTTCTTT. Translating gives CASWRGTNTEAFF.

The chain combines TRBV5-5 with TRBJ2-7; D gene ambiguous. V lost 2 bases and J lost 6, with 12 bases in between. Germline V CDR1 and CDR2: SGHKS, YYEKEE (reference sequence). This CDR3 spans 13 amino acids. The CDR3 DNA follows: TGTGCCAGCAGCTTAACCCCATCCGGCGAGCAGTACTTC. It specifies CASSLTPSGEQYF.

The V gene is TRBV19, the J gene TRBJ2-7; TRBD2 agrees at 11 bases. Germline trimming cut 1 base from V and 3 bases from J; bases unmatched to any gene: 2. Per germline, CDR1 LNHDA and CDR2 SQIVND (reference sequence). The CDR3 has 15 amino acids. The CDR3 here is CASSIVLAGDYEQYF. The CDR3, as DNA: TGTGCCAGTAGTATAGTACTAGCGGGAGACTACGAGCAGTACTTC.

The V and J genes are TRBV5-6 and TRBJ1-3; 7 positions agree with TRBD1. Germline-derived CDR1 and CDR2 are SGHDT and YYEEEE. The J segment lost 3 bases and the V segment lost 0 bases, leaving 6 bases of the junction unmatched. This CDR3 has 16 residues. For the CDR3, the DNA is TGTGCCAGCAGCTTGGGGCAGGGGGGACATGGAAACACCATATATTTT. It specifies CASSLGQGGHGNTIYF.

V and J are TRBV5-5 and TRBJ1-2, with 8 bases fitting TRBD1. Germline V gene lookup returns CDR1 SGHKS and CDR2 YYEKEE (reference sequence). Losses at the gene ends were 3 bases for V and 4 bases for J; bases not matched to a gene: 2. This CDR3 has 13 amino acids. CDR3 amino acids: CASSYGTGYGYTF. In nucleotides, the CDR3 is TGTGCCAGCAGCTATGGGACAGGCTATGGCTACACCTTC.

The chain links TRBV7-7 to TRBJ2-5; tentative D call: TRBD2 (5 bases). The germline V gene has CDR1 SSHAT and CDR2 FNYEAQ (reference sequence). V was cut by 5 bases and J by 6 bases, with 19 bases left in between. The length of the CDR3 is 15 residues. This CDR3 reads CASSARGDLRQTQYF. Here the CDR3 DNA reads TGTGCCAGCAGCGCCCGGGGAGACTTGAGGCAGACCCAGTACTTC.

V and J are TRBV5-6 and TRBJ1-4; D is uncertain. CDR1 SGHDT and CDR2 YYEEEE come from the germline V gene. The CDR3 extends over 14 amino acids. V was pared by 2 bases and J by 2 bases, with 7 bases between. The CDR3 is CASSLGFTNEKLFF. Here the CDR3 DNA reads TGTGCCAGCAGCTTAGGATTCACTAATGAAAAACTGTTTTTT.

This clone was seen a handful of times. The chain combines TRBV19 with TRBJ1-1; D is ambiguous. The germline V and J ends were trimmed by 10 bases and 5 bases, with 14 bases remaining between them. Germline V lookup: CDR1 LNHDA, CDR2 SQIVND (reference sequence). This CDR3 spans 12 amino acids. CDR3 nucleotide sequence: TGTGCCACCTCGGCGCCGGATACTGAAGCTTTCTTT. Amino acids: CATSAPDTEAFF.

This chain links TRBV9 with TRBJ1-3; D gene uncertain. Germline V gives CDR1 SGDLS, CDR2 YYNGEE. V lost 7 bases to trimming and J lost 11 bases, with 22 bases between them. The CDR3 spans 14 residues. For the CDR3, the DNA is TGTGCCAGCTCGACGACTCACCCTCCTCTGCCCATATATTTT. Translation: CASSTTHPPLPIYF.

V usage is TRBV4-1 and J usage is TRBJ2-7, with 8 bases matching TRBD1. V was pared by 4 bases and J by 3 bases, with 11 bases of the junction left unmatched. Germline CDR1 MGHRA, CDR2 YSYEKL. The CDR3 is made up of 16 amino acids. The CDR3 DNA reads as TGCGCCAGCAGCCGAACCGGGACAGGTGAATTCTACGAGCAGTACTTC. Amino acid sequence: CASSRTGTGEFYEQYF.

The chain links TRBV5-5 to TRBJ1-1, with D unclear. The CDR3 length is 14 residues. CDR1 is SGHKS, CDR2 YYEKEE, per germline (reference sequence). Trimming pared 4 bases from V and 2 bases from J, leaving 12 bases between. Written as DNA, the CDR3 is TGTGCCAGCAGCCTAGTGGGTGCCAACACTGAAGCTTTCTTT. As protein: CASSLVGANTEAFF. The full variable domain, in which reference TRBV5-5 and TRBJ1-1 provide the parts outside the CDR3, is DAGVTQSPTHLIKTRGQQVTLRCSPISGHKSVSWYQQVLGQGPQFIFQYYEKEERGRGNFPDRFSARQFPNYSSELNVNALLLGDSALYLCASSLVGANTEAFFGQGTRLTVV.

The rearrangement uses TRBV28 and TRBJ2-3, with TRBD2 identical over 11 bases. CDR3 length: 17 amino acids. CDR1 MDHEN and CDR2 SYDVKM come from the germline V gene. The V gene end was trimmed by 5 bases and the J gene end by 1 base; junction bases not matched to a gene: 8. The CDR3 coding sequence is TGTGCCAGCAGTCCTAGACTAGCGGGGAGGGGCACAGATACGCAGTATTTT. It specifies CASSPRLAGRGTDTQYF.